This entry describes one T cell receptor beta chain. This record comes from a study of T cell changes during pregnancy in multiple sclerosis. Sequencing was performed with immunoSEQ multiplex PCR; in TCRdb, only in-frame clones are kept and a portion is missing. The table has roughly 63,000 clones, roughly 91% seen once. Trimming cost V 0 bases and J 0 bases, with 3 bases left between them. Per germline, CDR1 SGDLS and CDR2 YYNGEE. This CDR3 region has 13 residues. The TCR sequence derives from a female donor in good health, enrolled as a control in a pregnancy study. The source material was peripheral blood, sampled in the second trimester of pregnancy. The rearrangement uses TRBV9 and TRBJ1-2, with D hard to call. The CDR3 DNA reads as TGTGCCAGCAGCGTAGACACTAACTATGGCTACACCTTC. This codes for CASSVDTNYGYTF.